The clone carrying this T cell receptor (beta chain) was seen more than once but under ten times. This specimen belongs to a study of T-cell memory formation after mild COVID-19. Using its own MiXCR run on the 5' RACE reads, TCRdb lists one record per CDR3 protein. The sample lists under 150,000 distinct CDR3 sequences, over 20% occurring once. V was pared by 0 bases and J by 2 bases, with 1 base of the junction left unmatched. This CDR3 has 15 residues. Germline V lookup: CDR1 LGHNA, CDR2 YNFKEQ. This TCR was sampled from a young man who had mild COVID-19 (a few samples of this study predate the infection). Cell type and time point are not known. The genes are TRBV4-2 and TRBJ1-5; 7 bases agree with TRBD1. Source material: PBMCs or a T cell subset sorted from them (not recorded which). The CDR3 nucleotides are TGTGCCAGCAGCCAAGATGGACAGGGCAATCAGCCCCAGCATTTT. The encoded protein is CASSQDGQGNQPQHF.